Below, 2 T cell receptor beta chains from the same sample are listed, as sequenced in a study of CXCR3-negative and CXCR3-positive naive CD8 T cells. UMI-labeled TRB cDNA libraries were prepared by 5' RACE. TCRdb re-called the 5' RACE reads; every CDR3 protein appears as one record, without DNA. The listing records about 6,600 distinct CDR3 sequences. What was sequenced was naive CXCR3- CD8+ T cells from blood. Subset indicated: CD45RO-CCR7+CD27+CD95- naive CD8+ T cells lacking CXCR3 (TNR3-). These receptors all come from a human donor in good health. Some clones in this sample may be carry-over from other donors' samples.

This clonotype counts as medium-sized by frequency. The CDR3 protein is CASSAGTGGRLDEQYF. The rearrangement uses TRBV28 and TRBJ2-7; TCRdb returns TRBD1, unconfirmable since there is no DNA. The germline CDR1 and CDR2 sequences are MDHEN and SYDVKM. The CDR3 contains 16 residues.

The chain links TRBV2 to TRBJ2-1; TCRdb returns TRBD1, unconfirmable since there is no DNA. This CDR3 contains 14 residues. Germline lookup yields CDR1 SNHLY and CDR2 FYNNEI. CDR3: CASIPGQGYNEQFF. Based on the CDR3 plus reference TRBV2 and TRBJ2-1, the full variable domain is EPEVTQTPSHQVTQMGQEVILRCVPISNHLYFYWYRQILGQKVEFLVSFYNNEISEKSEIFDDQFSVERPDGSNFTLKIRSTKLEDSAMYFCASIPGQGYNEQFFGPGTRLTVL.